These T cell receptor beta chains were read from a single sample in a study of blood T cell repertoires in COVID-19. Here immunoSEQ multiplex PCR was the method, and the copy in TCRdb shows in-frame clones only, minus some. The sample consists of some 300,000 clones, about 90% of them appearing once. Sequencing was done on a sample of peripheral blood. These receptors were taken from a woman aged 45-60 years with COVID-19, enrolled during active disease. CDR3s include the opening cysteine and the closing phenylalanine or tryptophan. A D gene is named only where the DNA matches it firmly. Size is omitted from some rows. Given values are once, few, many or a class for expanded clones.

j_call | clone_size | cdr3_length | d_call | v_call | cdr3_aa | cdr3_nt
TRBJ2-2 | - | 15 | - | TRBV9 | CASSVDQAGTGELFF | TGTGCCAGCAGCGTAGATCAAGCTGGCACCGGGGAGCTGTTTTTT
TRBJ1-1 | - | 13 | - | TRBV19 | CASSNREVIRAFF | TGTGCCAGTAGTAACAGGGAAGTCATTCGAGCTTTCTTT
TRBJ2-1 | - | 16 | TRBD2 | TRBV9 | CASSPGPSGVYNEQFF | TGTGCCAGCAGCCCTGGACCTAGCGGGGTCTACAATGAGCAGTTCTTC
TRBJ2-4 | - | 16 | - | TRBV21-1 | CASSPPRSAAKNIQYF | TGTGCCAGCAGCCCTCCCAGGTCGGCAGCCAAAAACATTCAGTACTTC
TRBJ2-1 | - | 12 | TRBD2 | TRBV5-1 | CASRSGDNEQFF | TGCGCCAGCCGTAGCGGGGACAATGAGCAGTTCTTC
TRBJ1-1 | - | 14 | TRBD1 | TRBV7-9 | CASSHRQGANEAFF | TGTGCCAGCAGCCACCGACAGGGGGCTAATGAAGCTTTCTTT
TRBJ1-6 | - | 13 | TRBD1 | TRBV7-9 | CASSTQGDSPLHF | TGTGCCAGCAGCACTCAGGGGGATTCACCCCTCCACTTT
TRBJ2-1 | - | 15 | TRBD2 | TRBV5-1 | CASSLGSGRGNEQFF | TGCGCCAGCAGCTTGGGTAGCGGGAGGGGTAATGAGCAGTTCTTC
TRBJ1-5 | - | 14 | - | TRBV30 | CAWSVPGGYQPQHF | TGTGCCTGGAGTGTACCTGGGGGGTATCAGCCCCAGCATTTT
TRBJ2-2 | - | 15 | - | TRBV19 | CASFRGLSNTGELFF | TGTGCCAGCTTCCGGGGACTGTCCAACACCGGGGAGCTGTTTTTT
TRBJ2-7 | - | 12 | - | TRBV19 | CASSRDRYEQYF | TGTGCCAGTAGCCGAGACAGGTACGAGCAGTACTTC
TRBJ1-1 | - | 11 | - | TRBV29-1 | CSVLSGAEAFF | TGCAGCGTTTTATCAGGGGCTGAGGCTTTCTTT
TRBJ1-1 | - | 12 | - | TRBV11-3 | CASSLQGNEAFF | TGTGCCAGCAGCTTACAGGGGAATGAAGCTTTCTTT
TRBJ2-1 | once | 15 | TRBD2 | TRBV12-5 | CASGFEAGARNEQFF | TGTGCTAGTGGTTTCGAAGCGGGAGCACGGAATGAGCAGTTCTTC
TRBJ2-3 | - | 20 | TRBD1 | TRBV27 | CASSLSPPPPQQGAHDTQYF | TGTGCCAGCAGTTTATCCCCTCCACCCCCGCAACAGGGGGCGCATGATACGCAGTATTTT
TRBJ2-7 | - | 14 | TRBD1 | TRBV27 | CASRPQQGHYEQYF | TGTGCCAGCAGACCCCAACAGGGGCACTACGAGCAGTACTTC
TRBJ2-1 | once | 15 | TRBD2 | TRBV5-1 | CASSPGTSGSNEQFF | TGCGCCAGCAGCCCCGGGACTAGCGGGAGCAATGAGCAGTTCTTC
TRBJ1-1 | - | 13 | - | TRBV4-1 | CASGRHLNTEAFF | TGCGCCAGCGGCAGACACCTGAACACTGAAGCTTTCTTT
TRBJ1-2 | - | 14 | - | TRBV5-1 | CASSLDPGGYGYTF | TGCGCCAGCAGCTTGGATCCAGGAGGCTATGGCTACACCTTC
TRBJ2-7 | once | 15 | - | TRBV7-8 | CASSLGREGASEQYF | TGTGCCAGCAGCTTAGGGCGGGAAGGGGCTTCCGAGCAGTACTTC
TRBJ2-1 | - | 15 | TRBD1 | TRBV5-1 | CASSSGQGSYNEQFF | TGCGCCAGCAGCTCCGGACAGGGCTCCTACAATGAGCAGTTCTTC
TRBJ2-2 | - | 16 | - | TRBV4-1 | CASSQDPGRNTGELFF | TGCGCCAGCAGCCAAGATCCTGGCAGGAACACCGGGGAGCTGTTTTTT
TRBJ1-6 | - | 13 | TRBD1 | TRBV2 | CASTGQTDSPLHF | TGTGCCAGCACGGGACAGACCGATTCACCCCTCCACTTT
TRBJ2-1 | - | 16 | TRBD2 | TRBV11-3 | CASSRMGGRGLDEQFF | TGTGCCAGCAGCCGGATGGGCGGGAGGGGTCTAGATGAGCAGTTCTTC
TRBJ2-2 | - | 15 | - | TRBV7-3 | CASSLEGFGTGKLFF | TGTGCCAGCAGCTTGGAGGGTTTCGGCACCGGGAAGCTGTTTTTT
TRBJ2-3 | - | 17 | TRBD1 | TRBV19 | CASSIGGQARLRDTQYF | TGTGCCAGTAGTATAGGGGGACAGGCGAGGTTGAGGGATACGCAGTATTTT
TRBJ2-3 | - | 16 | - | TRBV4-2 | CASSQDTYRDTDTQYF | TGTGCCAGCAGCCAAGATACCTACAGGGACACAGATACGCAGTATTTT
TRBJ2-3 | - | 18 | TRBD1 | TRBV4-1 | CASSQEGTGRSYRSTQYF | TGCGCCAGCAGCCAAGAAGGGACAGGGCGGAGTTACAGGAGTACGCAGTATTTT
TRBJ2-1 | - | 16 | TRBD1 | TRBV19 | CASSPHRGRMYNEQFF | TGTGCCAGTAGTCCTCACAGGGGGCGTATGTACAATGAGCAGTTCTTC
TRBJ2-7 | - | 13 | TRBD1 | TRBV5-1 | CASSLDTGDEQYF | TGCGCCAGCAGCTTGGATACAGGGGACGAGCAGTACTTC
TRBJ1-5 | - | 15 | - | TRBV11-1 | CASSPEAGPNQPQHF | TGTGCCAGCAGCCCTGAGGCGGGGCCTAATCAGCCCCAGCATTTT
TRBJ2-7 | - | 13 | - | TRBV12-3/TRBV12-4 | CASSRWTEGEQYF | TGTGCCAGCAGCCGATGGACAGAAGGCGAGCAGTACTTC
TRBJ2-7 | - | 15 | TRBD2 | TRBV7-6 | CASSLNSGRAHEQYF | TGTGCCAGCAGTCTTAATAGCGGGAGGGCCCACGAGCAGTACTTC
TRBJ2-5 | - | 15 | - | TRBV18 | CASSPQAQGLETQYF | TGTGCCAGCTCACCACAGGCGCAGGGGTTAGAGACCCAGTACTTC
TRBJ2-4 | - | 15 | TRBD2 | TRBV5-6 | CASSIWTSGEGIQYF | TGTGCCAGCAGCATCTGGACTAGCGGGGAGGGCATTCAGTACTTC
TRBJ1-3 | - | 16 | - | TRBV7-6 | CASSLGPGTSGNTIYF | TGTGCCAGCAGCTTAGGGCCGGGTACCTCTGGAAACACCATATATTTT
TRBJ2-2 | - | 17 | TRBD2 | TRBV24-1 | CATSDSVASGSSGELFF | TGTGCCACCAGTGATTCGGTGGCTAGCGGGAGTTCAGGGGAGCTGTTTTTT
TRBJ2-5 | - | 16 | TRBD2 | TRBV5-1 | CASSSLAGVAQETQYF | TGCGCCAGCAGCTCCTTAGCGGGAGTTGCCCAAGAGACCCAGTACTTC
TRBJ2-1 | - | 14 | - | TRBV19 | CASSYQGGPGEQFF | TGTGCCAGTAGTTACCAAGGAGGCCCCGGTGAGCAGTTCTTC
TRBJ2-3 | - | 18 | - | TRBV5-8 | CASSSGSLSGVGTDTQYF | TGTGCCAGCAGCTCGGGTAGTTTGTCAGGGGTGGGCACAGATACGCAGTATTTT
TRBJ1-5 | - | 17 | TRBD1 | TRBV6-6 | CASSRNPYGTDNQPQHF | TGTGCCAGCAGTCGAAACCCTTACGGGACAGACAATCAGCCCCAGCATTTT
TRBJ1-1 | once | 17 | TRBD1 | TRBV5-4 | CASSWDRGQSGNTEAFF | TGTGCCAGCAGCTGGGACAGGGGGCAGTCTGGGAACACTGAAGCTTTCTTT
TRBJ2-7 | - | 13 | - | TRBV30 | CAWSVQQSYEQYF | TGTGCCTGGAGTGTACAACAGAGCTACGAGCAGTACTTC
TRBJ2-5 | - | 13 | TRBD2 | TRBV29-1 | CSVSGARKETQYF | TGCAGCGTTAGCGGGGCGAGGAAAGAGACCCAGTACTTC
TRBJ2-2 | - | 17 | - | TRBV27 | CASGGWRGRRGTGELFF | TGTGCCAGCGGAGGATGGAGGGGGAGGCGGGGGACCGGGGAGCTGTTTTTT
TRBJ2-4 | - | 14 | - | TRBV19 | CASSILPGESIQYF | TGTGCCAGTAGTATCCTACCCGGGGAGAGCATTCAGTACTTC
TRBJ2-7 | - | 15 | - | TRBV6-5 | CASRDQGGGSYEQYF | TGTGCCAGCAGGGACCAGGGAGGCGGCAGCTACGAGCAGTACTTC
TRBJ2-3 | - | 17 | TRBD2 | TRBV15 | CATSRGQAGGPEDTQYF | TGTGCCACCAGCAGAGGTCAGGCGGGAGGGCCAGAAGATACGCAGTATTTT
TRBJ2-1 | - | 13 | - | TRBV9 | CASSVRGYNEQFF | TGTGCCAGCAGCGTAAGGGGTTACAATGAGCAGTTCTTC
TRBJ1-4 | - | 15 | - | TRBV11-3 | CASAGRGGFYEKLFF | TGTGCCAGCGCAGGACGGGGAGGATTTTATGAAAAACTGTTTTTT